This TCR beta chain was profiled in a study of blood T cell repertoires in COVID-19. As for the study in general: Samples of COVID-19 (acute and convalescent) were obtained from the United States, Italy and Spain. T cells, B-cell-depleted T cells, or PBMCs provided the cDNA or gDNA that served as material.

Participants came from roughly 24 US areas, aged roughly 18 to 89 years. Participants' reported clinical history set cohort assignment. Libraries were prepared by immunoSEQ multiplex PCR; TCRdb keeps only in-frame clonotypes and omits some of them. The repertoire includes a few hundred thousand clones, nearly 90% of them detected once, and around 4.3% sits in the top ten. This CDR3 spans 14 amino acids. CDR1 SGDLS and CDR2 YYNGEE come from the germline V gene. Trimming removed 4 bases from V and 0 bases from J, with 11 bases in between. The rearrangement links TRBV9 to TRBJ2-7; D not resolved. The sequence came from a woman aged 18-35 years with acute COVID-19. Sequenced: PBMCs or T cells enriched from blood (not recorded which). The CDR3 DNA is TGTGCCAGCAGCTTCAAGTCGAGCTCCTACGAGCAGTACTTC. Translating it yields CASSFKSSSYEQYF. The full variable domain, its missing parts supplied by reference TRBV9 and TRBJ2-7, is DSGVTQTPKHLITATGQRVTLRCSPRSGDLSVYWYQQSLDQGLQFLIQYYNGEERAKGNILERFSAQQFPDLHSELNLSSLELGDSALYFCASSFKSSSYEQYFGPGTRLTVT.